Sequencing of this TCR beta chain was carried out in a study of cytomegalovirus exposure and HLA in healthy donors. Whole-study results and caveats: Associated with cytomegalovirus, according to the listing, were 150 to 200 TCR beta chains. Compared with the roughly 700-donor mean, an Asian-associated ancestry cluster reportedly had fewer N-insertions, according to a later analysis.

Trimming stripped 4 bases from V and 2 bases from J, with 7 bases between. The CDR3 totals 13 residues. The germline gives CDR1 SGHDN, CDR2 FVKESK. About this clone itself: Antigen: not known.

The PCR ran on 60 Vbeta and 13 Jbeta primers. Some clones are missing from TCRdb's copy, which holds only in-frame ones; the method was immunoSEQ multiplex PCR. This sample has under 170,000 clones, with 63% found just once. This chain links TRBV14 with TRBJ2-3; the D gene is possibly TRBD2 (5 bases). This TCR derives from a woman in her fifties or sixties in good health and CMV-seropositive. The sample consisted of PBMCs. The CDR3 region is CASSRGSTDTQYF. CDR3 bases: TGTGCCAGCAGCCGCGGGTCCACAGATACGCAGTATTTT. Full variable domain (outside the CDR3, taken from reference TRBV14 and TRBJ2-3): EAGVTQFPSHSVIEKGQTVTLRCDPISGHDNLYWYRRVMGKEIKFLLHFVKESKQDESGMPNNRFLAERTGGTYSTLKVQPAELEDSGVYFCASSRGSTDTQYFGPGTRLTVL.